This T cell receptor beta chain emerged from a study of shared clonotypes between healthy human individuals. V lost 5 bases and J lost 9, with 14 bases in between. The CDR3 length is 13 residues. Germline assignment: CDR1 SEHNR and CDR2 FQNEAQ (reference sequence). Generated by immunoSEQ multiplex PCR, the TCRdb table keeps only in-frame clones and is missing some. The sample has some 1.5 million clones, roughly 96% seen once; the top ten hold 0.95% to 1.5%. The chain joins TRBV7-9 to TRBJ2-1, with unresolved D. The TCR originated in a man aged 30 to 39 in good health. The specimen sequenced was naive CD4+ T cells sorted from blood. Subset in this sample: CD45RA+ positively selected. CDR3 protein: CASSPKTRSEQFF. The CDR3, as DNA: TGTGCCAGCAGCCCCAAAACCAGGAGTGAGCAGTTCTTC.